One sample yielded the 21 T cell receptor beta chains listed below, sequenced in a study of T cells in women clearing cervical HPV infection. Measured with immunoSEQ multiplex PCR; TCRdb has only the in-frame clones, and not every one. The sample has approximately 33,000 clones; the top ten hold around 8.4%. Sequencing was performed on blood buffy coat. Source of these receptors: a woman aged 18 to 75 with a cervical HPV16 infection that either progressed to CIN3+ or cleared (not recorded which).

Notes on this clone: With the read ending 3 residues before the CDR3 end, the germline J gene is used to fill in that end. J is TRBJ2-5 and V is TRBV7-7, with 7 bases fitting TRBD2. Germline V gene sequence: CDR1 SSHAT, CDR2 FNYEAQ (reference sequence). The CDR3 spans 14 residues. Trimming at V came to 5 bases and at J to 2 bases, leaving 5 bases not matched to a gene. The covered CDR3 bases are TGTGCCAGCAGCCTCCGGGGGGTTCAAGAGACC. Translated: CASSLRGVQET. The complete CDR3 reads CASSLRGVQETQYF.

Concerning this clone itself: The CDR3 end falls 3 residues outside the read, so it is completed with the germline J gene. Other DNA sequences in the sample encode the same CDR3. V usage is TRBV7-6 and J usage is TRBJ1-3; D is ambiguous. V gave up 5 bases and J gave up 4 bases, with 18 bases separating them. CDR3 length: 16 residues. Per germline, CDR1 SGHVS and CDR2 FNYEAQ. The sequenced CDR3 bases are TGTGCCAGCAGCCCAGCGGCAGGTGGAAAGGGAAACACC. Amino acids: CASSPAAGGKGNT. The whole CDR3 region reads CASSPAAGGKGNTIYF.

Of note for this clone: The read comes to an end 3 residues before the CDR3 does, leaving the germline J gene to fill in the end. The chain is built from TRBV14 and TRBJ2-3, with 7 positions matching TRBD1. CDR1 and CDR2 from the germline V gene are SGHDN and FVKESK. The length of the CDR3 is 16 residues. The V segment lost 5 bases and the J segment 6 bases; nucleotides outside the gene matches: 14. CDR3 loop: CASSDIDRAFTDTQYF. The CDR3 bases that were read are TGTGCCAGCAGCGATATCGACAGGGCCTTCACGGATACG.

To note about this clone: The read stops 3 residues short of the end of the CDR3; the missing end is completed from the germline J gene. The chain is built from TRBV2 and TRBJ2-5; TRBD1 is a possible D gene (5 bases). V was pared by 7 bases and J by 5 bases, with 20 bases between. The CDR3 contains 15 residues. The germline CDR1 and CDR2 sequences are SNHLY and FYNNEI. CDR3 loop: CASIKGRLLVETQYF. CDR3 bases read: TGTGCCAGCATAAAGGGGCGTTTATTAGTGGAGACC.

A note on this clone: The CDR3 goes on 3 residues after the read ends, and that part is filled in from the germline J gene. The J gene is TRBJ1-2, the V gene TRBV5-6, with D uncertain. Germline values: CDR1 SGHDT, CDR2 YYEEEE. The CDR3 has 13 residues. CDR3 bases read: TGTGCCAGCAGAAGCGGTTTTCAAGGAGGC. Its translation: CASRSGFQGG. The CDR3, in full, reads CASRSGFQGGYTF.

Concerning this clone: The read falls 3 residues short of the CDR3 end, and the missing part is taken from the germline J gene. This chain links TRBV18 with TRBJ2-4; no reliable D call. Per germline, CDR1 KGHSH and CDR2 LQKENI. The CDR3 runs to 14 residues. The CDR3 here is CASSEQVEGYGQYF. The CDR3 bases that were read are TGTGCCAGCTCGGAGCAGGTGGAAGGCTATGGT. The full variable domain, completed using reference TRBV18 and TRBJ2-4, is NAGVMQNPRHLVRRRGQEARLRCSPMKGHSHVYWYRQLPEEGLKFMVYLQKENIIDESGMPKERFSAEFPKEGPSILRIQQVVRGDSAAYFCASSEQVEGYGQYFGAGTRLSVL.

With regard to this clone: The read stops 3 residues short of the end of the CDR3; the missing end is completed from the germline J gene. V usage is TRBV10-3 and J usage is TRBJ2-3, with 14 bases matching TRBD2. Germline V gene data show CDR1 as ENHRY and CDR2 as SYGVKD. There are 18 residues in the CDR3. V lost 4 bases, J lost 3 bases, and 9 bases stayed unmatched. The CDR3 reads CAISVERLAGGITDTQYF. The DNA read from the CDR3 is TGTGCCATCAGTGTCGAACGACTAGCGGGGGGGATTACAGATACG.

On this clone: The read terminates 3 residues ahead of where the CDR3 ends, so the germline J gene completes it. The genes are TRBV20-1 and TRBJ1-5, with D hard to call. The CDR3 contains 15 residues. Germline V gene sequence: CDR1 DFQATT, CDR2 SNEGSKA (reference sequence). The V gene lost 0 bases and the J gene lost 1 base, with 10 bases spanning the gap. CDR3 region: CSARDKWASNQPQHF. The DNA read from the CDR3 is TGCAGTGCTAGAGATAAGTGGGCGAGCAATCAGCCC.

On this clone: This sample includes further DNA sequences coding for the same CDR3. CDR3 residues: CSVTGETAFF. The CDR3 bases that were read are TGCAGCGTGACGGGGGAGACC. The gene calls are TRBV29-1 and TRBJ1-1; possible D gene TRBD1, 5 bases. Read coverage stops 3 residues before the CDR3 terminus; the germline J gene supplies the remainder. Germline CDR1 and CDR2: SQVTM and ANQGSEA. The CDR3 is made up of 10 amino acids.

Details on this clone: One end of the junction varies from germline; a read error may be responsible. Read coverage stops 3 residues before the CDR3 terminus; the germline J gene supplies the remainder. The chain employs TRBV7-9 and TRBJ1-3; D not resolved. Germline V gene lookup returns CDR1 SEHNR and CDR2 FQNEAQ (reference sequence). The length of the CDR3 is 15 residues. The sequenced CDR3 bases are TGTGCCAGCAGCTCCCGGCGAGTCGAACGCGACACG. It specifies CASSSRRVERDT. The full CDR3 sequence reads CASSSRRVERDTIYF.

A remark on this clone: The read halts 3 residues ahead of the CDR3 end, with the missing end drawn from the germline J gene. The V and J genes are TRBV20-1 and TRBJ2-1, with 8 bases that match TRBD2. CDR1 is DFQATT and CDR2 is SNEGSKA in the germline V gene (reference sequence). V lost 1 base, J lost 7 bases, and 6 bases stayed unmatched. The CDR3 totals 14 residues. Incomplete CDR3 DNA: TGCAGTGCTAGAGTGGGACTAGATATTAATGAG. This codes for CSARVGLDINE. The whole CDR3 region reads CSARVGLDINEQFF.

To note about this clone: The CDR3 end lies 3 residues beyond the end of the read and is filled in from the germline J gene. This chain links TRBV20-1 with TRBJ2-4; the match to TRBD2 covers 8 bases. V lost 6 bases, J lost 6 bases, and 7 bases stayed unmatched. There are 13 residues in the CDR3. CDR1 is DFQATT and CDR2 is SNEGSKA in the germline V gene (reference sequence). The covered CDR3 bases are TGCAGTGCCCGATCGAGCGGGGGAAACATT. Encoded protein: CSARSSGGNI. The whole CDR3 region reads CSARSSGGNIQYF.

CDR3 region: CSAPRASDSSDTQYF. The covered CDR3 bases are TGCAGTGCTCCTCGGGCTAGCGATAGTTCAGATACG. This rearrangement joins TRBV20-1 to TRBJ2-3, with D perhaps TRBD2 (6 bases). The CDR3 end lies 3 residues beyond the end of the read and is filled in from the germline J gene. Trimming cost V 5 bases and J 4 bases, with 19 bases left between them. Germline CDR1 and CDR2: DFQATT and SNEGSKA (reference sequence). The CDR3 is 15 residues long.

A word on this clone: The missing CDR3 end, 3 residues past where the read stops, is filled in from the germline J gene. The same CDR3 can be traced to other DNA sequences in this sample. The chain has TRBV19 and TRBJ1-4; a weak D match, TRBD1 (5 bases). The CDR3 sequence is 14 residues long. Germline values: CDR1 LNHDA, CDR2 SQIVND (reference sequence). The V end was cut by 6 bases, the J end by 8 bases, with 16 bases between. The sequenced CDR3 bases are TGTGCCAGTAGCCCCGGGGGGGAGCGGGAAAAA. This codes for CASSPGGEREK. Given in full, the CDR3 is CASSPGGEREKLFF.

Incomplete CDR3 DNA: TGTGCCAGCAGCATGACAGGGAACTCCTACAATGAG. Translated: CASSMTGNSYNE. The whole CDR3 sequence is CASSMTGNSYNEQFF. The chain links TRBV7-2 to TRBJ2-1; 7 bases align to TRBD1. Read sequence stops 3 residues before the CDR3 end, and the germline J gene provides the missing end. The V gene's germline CDR1 is SGHTA and CDR2 FQGNSA. This CDR3 has 15 amino acids. V was clipped by 5 bases and J by 0 bases; unmatched bases: 4. The variable domain in full, with the rest retrieved from reference TRBV7-2 and TRBJ2-1, is GAGVSQSPSNKVTEKGKDVELRCDPISGHTALYWYRQSLGQGLEFLIYFQGNSAPDKSGLPSDRFSAERTGGSVSTLTIQRTQQEDSAVYLCASSMTGNSYNEQFFGPGTRLTVL.

On this clone itself: Sequencing ends 3 residues short of the CDR3 end; the germline J gene provides the rest. V usage is TRBV7-3 and J usage is TRBJ1-3; D perhaps matches TRBD1 (5 bases). Trimming removed 0 bases from V and 4 bases from J, with 13 bases in between. The CDR3 length is 16 residues. Per germline, CDR1 SGHTA and CDR2 FQGTGA. The CDR3 bases that were read are TGTGCCAGCAGCTTAACGGGTCAGGGAGGAGGAAACACC. Translated: CASSLTGQGGGNT. The entire CDR3 sequence reads CASSLTGQGGGNTIYF.

As regards this clone: The read is 3 residues too short to cover the CDR3 end, so that end is filled in from the germline J gene. The V call is TRBV6-2 or TRBV6-3, the J call TRBJ1-5; no firm D call. The germline CDR1 and CDR2 sequences are MNHEY and SVGEGT. This CDR3 is built from 13 residues. With 7 bases removed from V and 7 bases from J, the gap between germline ends came to 14 bases. The part of the CDR3 DNA that was read is TGTGCCAGCACCCGCAGTGATGGCCAGCCC. This gives the protein CASTRSDGQP. The CDR3, in full, reads CASTRSDGQPQHF.

Worth noting for this clone: From the germline J gene comes the end of the CDR3, since the read stops 3 residues before it. The gene calls are TRBV6-2 or TRBV6-3 and TRBJ2-2; 7 positions match TRBD1. The V and J ends lost 3 bases and 4 bases, in that order; junction bases with no gene match: 5. The germline gives CDR1 MNHEY, CDR2 SVGEGT. This CDR3 is built from 15 residues. CDR3 residues: CASSYQGVGTGELFF. CDR3 bases read: TGTGCCAGCAGTTATCAGGGGGTAGGCACCGGGGAG.

As for this clone: The read comes to an end 3 residues before the CDR3 does, leaving the germline J gene to fill in the end. V is TRBV18 and J is TRBJ1-5; D is undetermined. The CDR3 covers 14 residues. CDR1 and CDR2 from the germline V gene are KGHSH and LQKENI. V shed 0 bases and J shed 6 bases, with 9 bases lying between them. CDR3 loop: CASSPPNGAQPQHF. The sequenced part of the CDR3 DNA is TGTGCCAGCTCACCACCGAACGGTGCTCAGCCC.

A remark on this clone: The read ends 3 residues shy of where the CDR3 ends; the end is completed using the germline J gene. The chain employs TRBV23-1 and TRBJ2-2, with D possibly being TRBD1 (5 bases). TRBV23-1 falls under the ORF class, with uncertain function. This CDR3 spans 16 amino acids. Deletions cut 4 bases from V and 7 bases from J, with 19 bases between. CDR3: CASSRRHLRVVGELFF. CDR3 bases read: TGCGCCAGCAGTCGGAGACACCTCAGGGTGGTCGGGGAG.

CDR3 amino acids: CASSAKNIQYF. The DNA read from the CDR3 is TGTGCCAGCAGTGCTAAAAACATT. The chain couples TRBV2 to TRBJ2-4, with unresolved D. The read terminates 3 residues ahead of where the CDR3 ends, so the germline J gene completes it. The CDR3 length is 11 residues. Germline V gives CDR1 SNHLY, CDR2 FYNNEI. Deletions cut 4 bases from V and 4 bases from J, with 2 bases between.